Listed here are 24 T cell receptor beta chains from one sample, sequenced in a study of early T cells in non-severe SARS-CoV-2 infection. TCRdb recomputed calls from the 5' RACE reads with MiXCR, one row per CDR3 protein. The sample has around 98,000 distinct CDR3 sequences; about 10% are singletons. Sequencing was performed on whole blood. The receptors here all came from an adult who was a healthcare worker with PCR-confirmed SARS-CoV-2 infection or an uninfected control (not recorded which).

This clonotype has only a few counts. This chain connects TRBV9 to TRBJ1-2, with D possibly being TRBD1 (5 bases). CDR1 is SGDLS, CDR2 YYNGEE, per germline. The CDR3 totals 14 residues. Trimming removed 2 bases at V and 3 bases at J, with 11 bases between. The CDR3 spells CASSVGLADYGYTF. The CDR3 DNA sequence: TGTGCCAGCAGCGTGGGGCTTGCGGACTATGGCTACACCTTC.

This clonotype occurred many times. The gene calls are TRBV7-3 and TRBJ2-5, with D unresolved. The ends were cut back, 3 bases at V and 5 bases at J, with 10 bases in the middle. The germline V gene has CDR1 SGHTA and CDR2 FQGTGA. CDR3 length: 13 amino acids. In DNA form, the CDR3 reads TGTGCCAGCAGCTTGATGAAAGGGGAGACCCAGTACTTC. Translated: CASSLMKGETQYF.

The CDR3 nucleotides are TGTGCCAGCCCACTAGGGAACTATGGCTACACCTTC. Encoded protein: CASPLGNYGYTF. The V gene is TRBV28, the J gene TRBJ1-2; D is undetermined. The CDR3 spans 12 residues. Deletions cut 8 bases from V and 2 bases from J, with 9 bases between. The germline V gene has CDR1 MDHEN and CDR2 SYDVKM.

This clonotype was observed at least ten times. V gene TRBV24-1 combines with J gene TRBJ2-2; 8 nucleotides agree with TRBD1. The V segment lost 3 bases and the J segment 1 base; nucleotides outside the gene matches: 3. CDR3 size: 16 residues. CDR1 and CDR2 from the germline V gene are KGHDR and SFDVKD. CDR3 DNA: TGTGCCACCAGTGATACCGGGACAGGGAACACCGGGGAGCTGTTTTTT. Its translation: CATSDTGTGNTGELFF.

This sequence joins TRBV28 and TRBJ2-1; the D gene is possibly TRBD2 (5 bases). The CDR3 covers 12 residues. V lost 7 bases to trimming and J lost 7 bases, with 11 bases between them. Germline values: CDR1 MDHEN, CDR2 SYDVKM. The CDR3 is CASTLRENEQFF. For the CDR3, the DNA is TGTGCCAGCACCCTAAGGGAGAATGAGCAGTTCTTC.

The table lists this clonotype with a few counts. The rearrangement joins TRBV6-1 to TRBJ1-1; 9 bases line up with TRBD1. The V gene's germline CDR1 is MNHNS and CDR2 SASEGT. With 4 bases clipped from V and 10 bases from J, the junction kept 7 bases outside the gene matches. The CDR3 is 13 residues long. The CDR3 DNA sequence: TGTGCCAGCAGTGGAGTACAGGGGGCAGGAGCTTTCTTT. Its translation: CASSGVQGAGAFF.

This rearrangement joins TRBV7-3 to TRBJ1-1; weak D call: TRBD1 (6 bases). The CDR3 has 14 residues. Germline V gives CDR1 SGHTA, CDR2 FQGTGA. Trimming cost V 5 bases and J 6 bases, with 16 bases left between them. The CDR3, as DNA: TGTGCCAGCAGCGGCGGGGCAGGGGTAGCTGAAGCTTTCTTT. Its translation: CASSGGAGVAEAFF.

Ten or more counts support this clonotype. The chain joins TRBV20-1 to TRBJ2-4, with D tentatively TRBD1 (5 bases). There are 14 residues in the CDR3. Germline assignment: CDR1 DFQATT and CDR2 SNEGSKA (reference sequence). Trimming stripped 4 bases from V and 1 base from J, with 11 bases between. The CDR3 sequence: CSAIRESAKNIQYF. CDR3 DNA: TGCAGTGCTATCAGGGAATCGGCCAAAAACATTCAGTACTTC.

This clonotype was seen only a few times. The chain recombines TRBV5-4 with TRBJ2-5; 11 nucleotides match TRBD2. CDR3 length: 15 amino acids. In germline, CDR1 is SGHNT, CDR2 YYREEE (reference sequence). Germline trimming cut 3 bases from V and 3 bases from J; bases unmatched to any gene: 4. The CDR3 spells CASSSTSGDKETQYF. CDR3 DNA sequence: TGTGCCAGCAGCTCGACTAGCGGGGATAAAGAGACCCAGTACTTC.

The gene calls are TRBV7-9 and TRBJ2-3, with 10 bases aligning to TRBD1. V was clipped by 1 base and J by 2 bases; unmatched bases: 0. This CDR3 has 15 residues. Germline lookup yields CDR1 SEHNR and CDR2 FQNEAQ (reference sequence). The CDR3 coding sequence is TGTGCCAGCAGCTTAGGACAGGGGGCCACAGATACGCAGTATTTT. Encoded protein: CASSLGQGATDTQYF. Full variable domain (remainder filled in from reference TRBV7-9 and TRBJ2-3): DTGVSQNPRHKITKRGQNVTFRCDPISEHNRLYWYRQTLGQGPEFLTYFQNEAQLEKSRLLSDRFSAERPKGSFSTLEIQRTEQGDSAMYLCASSLGQGATDTQYFGPGTRLTVL.

The genes are TRBV10-3 and TRBJ1-4; 7 bases align to TRBD1. Germline CDR1 ENHRY, CDR2 SYGVKD. The CDR3 runs 13 residues. V shed 11 bases, J shed 8 bases, and the junction held 11 bases outside the gene matches. The CDR3 is CAEDRVVGEKLFF. CDR3 nucleotide sequence: TGTGCCGAAGACAGGGTTGTGGGGGAAAAACTGTTTTTT.

This clonotype was counted only a few times. J is TRBJ2-5 and V is TRBV28; a weak D match, TRBD1 (6 bases). CDR1 is MDHEN and CDR2 is SYDVKM in the germline V gene. There are 14 residues in the CDR3. Between the trimmed V and J ends, which lost 4 bases and 5 bases, there was a span of 14 bases. CDR3 in DNA: TGTGCCAGCAGTTCCTACAGGGTATTGGAGACCCAGTACTTC. It codes for CASSSYRVLETQYF.

V gene TRBV7-8 combines with J gene TRBJ2-3; TRBD2 agrees at 12 bases. From germline, CDR1 is SGHVS and CDR2 FQNEAQ. This CDR3 is 23 amino acids long. V dropped 6 bases and J dropped 9; count of bases not matched to a gene: 34. This CDR3 is CASRGPGPDTSGRSSPQWSTQYF. DNA for the CDR3: TGTGCCAGCAGGGGACCGGGACCAGATACTAGCGGGAGGTCCTCCCCACAATGGTCGACGCAGTATTTT.

This chain links TRBV2 with TRBJ2-7; the D gene is possibly TRBD1 (5 bases). V dropped 5 bases and J dropped 2 bases, with 13 bases sitting between them. Germline V lookup: CDR1 SNHLY, CDR2 FYNNEI. The CDR3 spans 14 residues. CDR3: CASSPRTRTYEQYF. CDR3 nucleotides: TGTGCCAGCAGTCCTCGGACACGTACCTACGAGCAGTACTTC.

The chain uses TRBV10-3 and TRBJ2-7, with TRBD2 matching 10 bases. With V trimmed by 0 bases and J by 7 bases, 6 bases remained unmatched. Germline values: CDR1 ENHRY, CDR2 SYGVKD. The CDR3 sequence is 15 residues long. CDR3 DNA: TGTGCCATCAGTGAGTCGACCCTAGCGGGGGAAGAGCAGTACTTC. As protein: CAISESTLAGEEQYF.

This clonotype has just a few counts. The chain employs TRBV29-1 and TRBJ2-5, with a possible D match to TRBD2 (5 bases). Per the germline V gene, CDR1 is SQVTM and CDR2 is ANQGSEA. The length of the CDR3 is 12 residues. V shed 5 bases and J shed 2 bases, with 9 bases lying between them. The CDR3 region is CSVRSGQETQYF. The CDR3 nucleotides read TGCAGCGTTAGGAGCGGACAAGAGACCCAGTACTTC.

This clonotype was found a few times. This sequence joins TRBV2 and TRBJ1-6; 7 bases agree with TRBD1. Unmatched junction bases numbered 5, after V lost 6 bases and J lost 6 bases. The CDR3 is made up of 14 amino acids. CDR1 and CDR2 from the germline V gene are SNHLY and FYNNEI. CDR3 nucleotides: TGTGCCAGCAGAGGGGACAGTATTAATTCACCCCTCCACTTT. It specifies CASRGDSINSPLHF.

The V gene is TRBV7-9, the J gene TRBJ2-5; TRBD2 matches 12 bases. Germline trimming cut 5 bases from V and 2 bases from J; bases unmatched to any gene: 3. This CDR3 is built from 15 residues. Germline loops: CDR1 SEHNR, CDR2 FQNEAQ (reference sequence). The CDR3, as DNA: TGTGCCAGCAGCCGCGGACTAGCGGGGCAAGAGACCCAGTACTTC. Its protein is CASSRGLAGQETQYF.

This chain connects TRBV6-5 to TRBJ2-1, with 8 bases identical to TRBD2. Trimming took 2 bases from V and 0 from J; bases not matched to a gene: 3. This CDR3 contains 16 residues. Germline CDR1 and CDR2: MNHEY and SVGAGI. The CDR3 DNA sequence: TGTGCCAGCAGTTACGAAGCGGGGGCCTCCTACAATGAGCAGTTCTTC. Residues: CASSYEAGASYNEQFF.

CDR3 sequence reads: CASSHDRNQETQYF. The CDR3 region has the DNA TGTGCCAGCAGTCACGACAGAAACCAAGAGACCCAGTACTTC. The rearrangement links TRBV2 to TRBJ2-5; weak D call: TRBD1 (5 bases). CDR3 length: 14 amino acids. V was trimmed by 5 bases and J by 0 bases, leaving 10 bases between them. Germline lookup yields CDR1 SNHLY and CDR2 FYNNEI.

This clonotype was counted between two and nine times. The chain combines TRBV6-2 or TRBV6-3 with TRBJ1-2, with 7 bases identical to TRBD1. V lost 6 bases to trimming and J lost 4 bases; unmatched junction nucleotides: 14. This CDR3 has 16 residues. The germline V gene encodes CDR1 MNHEY and CDR2 SVGEGT. The CDR3 DNA follows: TGTGCCAGCAGCGAATATTTAGGGGGCTCTGGCTATGGCTACACCTTC. It encodes CASSEYLGGSGYGYTF.

This clonotype was counted many times. The V gene is TRBV11-2, the J gene TRBJ2-7; 10 nucleotides match TRBD2. The CDR3 runs to 18 residues. J was trimmed by 2 bases and V by 5 bases; bases with no gene match: 15. Germline V gives CDR1 SGHAT, CDR2 FQNNGV. CDR3 sequence reads: CASSHIRRLAGLPYEQYF. The CDR3 nucleotides read TGTGCCAGCAGCCACATAAGGAGACTAGCGGGTCTACCCTACGAGCAGTACTTC.

This clonotype was detected a few times. The V and J genes are TRBV2 and TRBJ1-6, with D unclear. V lost 5 bases, J lost 10 bases, and 12 bases lay in between. The CDR3 extends over 13 amino acids. Germline assignment: CDR1 SNHLY and CDR2 FYNNEI. CDR3 nucleotide sequence: TGTGCCAGCAGTCCTCAAACGGGATCACCCCTCCACTTT. As protein: CASSPQTGSPLHF.

There are a few counts of this clonotype. The genes are TRBV3-1 and TRBJ2-3; D not certain. The CDR3 runs to 16 residues. With 4 bases removed from V and 4 bases from J, the gap between germline ends came to 18 bases. The germline V gene has CDR1 LGHDT and CDR2 YNNKEL (reference sequence). CDR3 sequence (DNA): TGTGCCAGCAGCCGCGTGGGATCCGGCGACTCAGATACGCAGTATTTT. It specifies CASSRVGSGDSDTQYF.